The clone carrying this T cell receptor beta chain was detected only a few times. Its target is unknown. The data belong to a study of circulating CD8 cells and anti-PD-1 response in melanoma. Study-level points and caveats: Replicates were generally not done for experiments.

TCR libraries were prepared from roughly 15 ng of total RNA with the QIAseq Immune Repertoire TCR panel. Each CDR3 protein gets one entry after TCRdb re-called the reads with MiXCR. The sample lists over 350 distinct CDR3 sequences, 4.7% seen once, with 12% to 15% in the top ten. CDR1 is DFQATT and CDR2 is SNEGSKA in the germline V gene (reference sequence). This CDR3 is built from 13 residues. Trimming took 3 bases from V and 2 from J, leaving 10 bases between them. Live CD3+CD8+TCRalphabeta+ cells were sorted into four subsets by PD-1 and/or TIGIT. The TCR comes from a human donor with melanoma. Sample: CD8+ T cells from PBMCs, taken at baseline or after one month of anti-PD-1 therapy (not recorded which). V and J are TRBV20-1 and TRBJ2-5, with a weak D call TRBD2 (6 bases). The CDR3 DNA sequence: TGCAGTGCTAGCGGGGGACTTCAAGAGACCCAGTACTTC. Translating gives CSASGGLQETQYF.